The following is a TCR beta chain sequence with its context. Antigen specificity is unknown. The PCR was carried out with 60 Vbeta primers and 13 Jbeta primers. Only in-frame clones appear in the TCRdb table, and some are missing; sequencing was by immunoSEQ multiplex PCR. The table records 150,000 to 200,000 clones, approximately 80% of them present only once. This sample was included in a study of cytomegalovirus exposure and HLA in healthy donors. Study-wide results and limits: Segments of the TCR beta V type were, in most cases, productive about 87% or about 30% of the time in an earlier analysis. Certain sequence variants were highly shared and formed a cluster, and this cluster was likely a sequencing artifact.

The J segment lost 9 bases and the V segment lost 7 bases, leaving 11 bases of the junction unmatched. CDR3 length equals 15 residues. Germline CDR1 reads MNHEY; CDR2 reads SMNVEV (reference sequence). This clonotype was sampled from a woman in her forties or fifties in good health and CMV-seronegative. Sequences were obtained from PBMCs. The genes are TRBV27 and TRBJ2-1, with 11 bases identical to TRBD2. The DNA for the CDR3 is TGTGCCAGCACGGTTTTAGCGGGGGGGCAGACTGAGCAGTTCTTC. Translating gives CASTVLAGGQTEQFF.